This T cell receptor beta chain was sequenced in a study of Graves' ophthalmopathy and Graves' hyperthyroidism. This clonotype was observed a few times. CDR3 regions of TCR beta were amplified from RNA transcripts. In the first round, RT-PCR was carried out with HTBI primers, and a multiplex PCR formed the second round. TCRdb re-called the multiplex PCR reads with MiXCR, one entry per CDR3 protein. The data hold about 390,000 distinct CDR3 sequences, with about 17% observed a single time. Trimming removed 6 bases from V and 9 bases from J; junction bases left unmatched: 27. The CDR3 loop spans 21 amino acids. Germline V CDR1 and CDR2: SGHTA, FQGTGA.

The sequence came from an adult woman with stable Graves' hyperthyroidism. The chain joins TRBV7-3 to TRBJ2-1, with 12 bases matching TRBD1. The sequenced sample consisted of peripheral blood. The CDR3 loop is CASRNAGTGGAGLAGESEQFF. DNA of the CDR3: TGTGCCAGCAGGAACGCTGGGACAGGGGGCGCAGGGCTAGCGGGAGAGAGTGAGCAGTTCTTC. The whole variable domain, remainder taken from reference TRBV7-3 and TRBJ2-1, is GAGVSQTPSNKVTEKGKYVELRCDPISGHTALYWYRQSLGQGPEFLIYFQGTGAADDSGLPNDRFFAVRPEGSVSTLKIQRTERGDSAVYLCASRNAGTGGAGLAGESEQFFGPGTRLTVL.